The T cell receptor (beta chain) described here comes from a study of shared clonotypes between healthy human individuals. Findings and caveats of the study: Incompleteness in sorted-subset sequencing, despite large depth, was shown by rarefaction. Non-shared clonotypes showed lower generation probabilities than clonotypes common to all four donors. Sampling included only blood; tissue repertoires likely differ.

Profiled with immunoSEQ multiplex PCR; TCRdb holds only in-frame clones, not every one. The data contain some 2,400,000 clones, approximately 95% of them singletons. J was trimmed by 5 bases and V by 7 bases; bases with no gene match: 14. Germline CDR1 is SQVTM and CDR2 is ANQGSEA. The CDR3 is 15 residues long. To note about this clone: Its target is not known.

The chain uses TRBV29-1 and TRBJ1-1; 9 positions match TRBD1. The origin of this receptor is a man between 18 and 29 years old in good health. Material: naive CD4+ T cells sorted from blood. The sample's subset: CD45RA+ positively selected. CDR3 sequence reads: CSALQGTGFRTEAFF. The CDR3 DNA sequence: TGCAGCGCCCTGCAGGGGACAGGGTTCAGGACTGAAGCTTTCTTT.